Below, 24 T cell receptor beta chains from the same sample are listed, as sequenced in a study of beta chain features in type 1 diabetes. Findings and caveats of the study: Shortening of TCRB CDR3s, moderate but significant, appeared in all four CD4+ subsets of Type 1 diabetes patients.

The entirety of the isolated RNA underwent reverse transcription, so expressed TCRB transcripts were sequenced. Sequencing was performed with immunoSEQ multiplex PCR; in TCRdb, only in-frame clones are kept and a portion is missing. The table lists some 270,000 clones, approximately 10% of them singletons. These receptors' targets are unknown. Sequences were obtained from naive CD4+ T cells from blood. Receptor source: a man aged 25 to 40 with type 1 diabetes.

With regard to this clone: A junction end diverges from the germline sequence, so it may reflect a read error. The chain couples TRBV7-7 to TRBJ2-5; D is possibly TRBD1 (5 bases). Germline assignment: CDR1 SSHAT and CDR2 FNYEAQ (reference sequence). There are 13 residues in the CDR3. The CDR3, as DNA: TGTGCTAGCAGCCACGACAGTCACAAGACCCAGTACTTC. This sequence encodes CASSHDSHKTQYF. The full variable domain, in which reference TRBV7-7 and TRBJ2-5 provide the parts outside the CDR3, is GAGVSQSPRYKVTKRGQDVTLRCDPISSHATLYWYQQALGQGPEFLTYFNYEAQPDKSGLPSDRFSAERPEGSISTLTIQRTEQRDSAMYRCASSHDSHKTQYFGPGTRLLVL.

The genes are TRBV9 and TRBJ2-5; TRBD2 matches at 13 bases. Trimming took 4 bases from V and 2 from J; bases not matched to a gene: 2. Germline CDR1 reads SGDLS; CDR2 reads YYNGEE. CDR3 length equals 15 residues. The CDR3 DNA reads TGTGCCAGCAGCCCGGGACTAGCGGGGCAAGAGACCCAGTACTTC. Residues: CASSPGLAGQETQYF.

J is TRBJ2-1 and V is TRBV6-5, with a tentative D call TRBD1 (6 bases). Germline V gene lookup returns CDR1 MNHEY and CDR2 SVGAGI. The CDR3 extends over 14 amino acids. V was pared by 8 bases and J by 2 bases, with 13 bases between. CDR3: CASRTAETYNEQFF. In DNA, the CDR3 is TGTGCCAGCCGGACAGCGGAAACCTACAATGAGCAGTTCTTC.

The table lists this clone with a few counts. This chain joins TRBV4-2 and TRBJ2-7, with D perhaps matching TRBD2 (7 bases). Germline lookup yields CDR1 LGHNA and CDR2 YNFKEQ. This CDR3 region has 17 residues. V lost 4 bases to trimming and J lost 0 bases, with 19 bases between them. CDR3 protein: CASSRGDAGASSYEQYF. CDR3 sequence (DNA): TGTGCCAGCAGCCGGGGTGATGCGGGGGCCAGCTCCTACGAGCAGTACTTC.

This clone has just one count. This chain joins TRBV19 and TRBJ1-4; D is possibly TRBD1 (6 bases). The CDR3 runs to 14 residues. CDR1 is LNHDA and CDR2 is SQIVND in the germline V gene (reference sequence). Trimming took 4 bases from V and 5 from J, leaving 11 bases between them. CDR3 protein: CASSNDRKNEKLFF. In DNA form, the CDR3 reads TGTGCCAGTAGTAACGACAGGAAGAATGAAAAACTGTTTTTT.

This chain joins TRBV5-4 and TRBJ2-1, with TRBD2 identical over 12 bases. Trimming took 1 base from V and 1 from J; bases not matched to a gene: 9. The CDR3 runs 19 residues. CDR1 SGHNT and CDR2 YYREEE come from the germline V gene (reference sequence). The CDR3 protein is CASSLSTSGGFESYNEQFF. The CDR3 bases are TGTGCCAGCAGCTTGTCGACTAGCGGGGGATTTGAGTCCTACAATGAGCAGTTCTTC.

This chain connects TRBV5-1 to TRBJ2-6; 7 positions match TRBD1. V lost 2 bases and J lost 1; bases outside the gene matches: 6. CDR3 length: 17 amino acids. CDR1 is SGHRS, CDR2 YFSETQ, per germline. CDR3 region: CASSFYRGASGANVLTF. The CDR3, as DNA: TGCGCCAGCAGCTTCTACAGGGGAGCATCTGGGGCCAACGTCCTGACTTTC.

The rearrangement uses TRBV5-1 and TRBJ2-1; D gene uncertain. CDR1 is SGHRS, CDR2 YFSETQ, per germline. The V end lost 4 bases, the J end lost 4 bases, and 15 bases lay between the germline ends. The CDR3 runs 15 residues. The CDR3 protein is CASSLVVKSYNEQFF. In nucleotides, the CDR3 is TGCGCCAGCAGCCTGGTAGTAAAGTCTTACAATGAGCAGTTCTTC.

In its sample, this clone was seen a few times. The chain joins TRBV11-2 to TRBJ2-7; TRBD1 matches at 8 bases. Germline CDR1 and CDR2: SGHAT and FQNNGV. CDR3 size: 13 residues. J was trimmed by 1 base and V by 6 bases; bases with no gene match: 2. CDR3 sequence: CASRTGGSYEQYF. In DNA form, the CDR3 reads TGTGCCAGCAGAACAGGGGGTTCCTACGAGCAGTACTTC.

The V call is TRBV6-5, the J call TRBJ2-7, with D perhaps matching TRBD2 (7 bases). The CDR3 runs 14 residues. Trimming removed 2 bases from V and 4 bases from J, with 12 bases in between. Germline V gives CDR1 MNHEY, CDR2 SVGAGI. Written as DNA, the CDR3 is TGTGCCAGCAGTTACGTGGGGGGGCGATACGAGCAGTACTTC. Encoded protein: CASSYVGGRYEQYF.

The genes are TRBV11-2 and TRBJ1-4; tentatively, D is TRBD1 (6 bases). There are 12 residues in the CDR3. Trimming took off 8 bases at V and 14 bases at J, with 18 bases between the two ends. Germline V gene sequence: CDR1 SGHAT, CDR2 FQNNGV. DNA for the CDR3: TGTGCCAGCGGATTCTCTGACAGGCCCCTGTTTTTT. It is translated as CASGFSDRPLFF. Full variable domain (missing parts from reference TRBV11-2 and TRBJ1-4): EAGVAQSPRYKIIEKRQSVAFWCNPISGHATLYWYQQILGQGPKLLIQFQNNGVVDDSQLPKDRFSAERLKGVDSTLKIQPAKLEDSAVYLCASGFSDRPLFFGSGTQLSVL.

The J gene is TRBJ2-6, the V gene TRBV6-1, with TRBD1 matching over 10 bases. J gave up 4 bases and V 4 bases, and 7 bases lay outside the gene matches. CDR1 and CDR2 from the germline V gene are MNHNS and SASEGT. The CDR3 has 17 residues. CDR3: CASSGDRGLGGANVLTF. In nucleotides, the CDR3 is TGTGCCAGCAGTGGTGACAGGGGGCTAGGCGGGGCCAACGTCCTGACTTTC.

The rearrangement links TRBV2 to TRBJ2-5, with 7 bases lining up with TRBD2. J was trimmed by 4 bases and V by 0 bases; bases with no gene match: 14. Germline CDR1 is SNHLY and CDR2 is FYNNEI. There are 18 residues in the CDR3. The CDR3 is CASSEAPPWAASGETQYF. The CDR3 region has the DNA TGTGCCAGCAGTGAAGCGCCCCCATGGGCGGCTAGCGGAGAGACCCAGTACTTC.

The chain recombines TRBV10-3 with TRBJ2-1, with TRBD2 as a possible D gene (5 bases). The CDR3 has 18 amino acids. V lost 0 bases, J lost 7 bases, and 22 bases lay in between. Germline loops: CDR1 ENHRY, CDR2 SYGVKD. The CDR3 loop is CAISESPFTSLRLNEQFF. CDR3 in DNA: TGTGCCATCAGTGAGTCGCCATTTACTAGTTTGCGGTTGAATGAGCAGTTCTTC.

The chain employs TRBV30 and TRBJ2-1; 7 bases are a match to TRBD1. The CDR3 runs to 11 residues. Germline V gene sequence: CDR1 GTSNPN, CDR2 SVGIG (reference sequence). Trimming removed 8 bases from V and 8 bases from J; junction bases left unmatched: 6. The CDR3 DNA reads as TGTGCCGTATCAGGGGGATATGAGCAGTTCTTC. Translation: CAVSGGYEQFF.

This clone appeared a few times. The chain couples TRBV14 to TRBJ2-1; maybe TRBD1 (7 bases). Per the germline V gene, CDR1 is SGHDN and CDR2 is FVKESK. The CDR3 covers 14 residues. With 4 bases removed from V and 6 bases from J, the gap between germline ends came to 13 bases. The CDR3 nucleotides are TGTGCCAGCAGCCGACAGGGAGGATTCAATGAGCAGTTCTTC. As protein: CASSRQGGFNEQFF.

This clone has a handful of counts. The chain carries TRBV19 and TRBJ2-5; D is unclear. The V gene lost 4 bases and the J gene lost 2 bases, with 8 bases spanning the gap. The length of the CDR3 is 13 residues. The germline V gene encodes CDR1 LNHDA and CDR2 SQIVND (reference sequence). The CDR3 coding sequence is TGTGCCAGTAGTACCGTCGTTCAAGAGACCCAGTACTTC. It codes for CASSTVVQETQYF.

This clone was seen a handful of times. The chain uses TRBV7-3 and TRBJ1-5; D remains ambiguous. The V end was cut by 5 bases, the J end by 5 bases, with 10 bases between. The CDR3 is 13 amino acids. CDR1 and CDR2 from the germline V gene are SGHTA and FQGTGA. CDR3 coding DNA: TGTGCCAGCAGCCCCGGTGGAGATCAGCCCCAGCATTTT. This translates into CASSPGGDQPQHF.

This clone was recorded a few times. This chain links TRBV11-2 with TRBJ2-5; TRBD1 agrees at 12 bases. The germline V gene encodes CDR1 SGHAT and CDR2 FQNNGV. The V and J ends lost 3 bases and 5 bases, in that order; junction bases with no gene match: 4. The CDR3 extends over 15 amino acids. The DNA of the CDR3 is TGTGCCAGCAGCTTTGGGACAGGGGGCGGGGAGACCCAGTACTTC. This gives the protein CASSFGTGGGETQYF.

DNA of the CDR3: TGCGCCAGCAGCCTGGGACAAGCCCGGGGCACTGAAGCTTTCTTT. The encoded protein is CASSLGQARGTEAFF. The chain recombines TRBV5-1 with TRBJ1-1, with a weak D call TRBD1 (6 bases). This CDR3 is built from 15 residues. Looked up from germline, CDR1 is SGHRS and CDR2 is YFSETQ. V lost 4 bases and J lost 4, with 17 bases in between.

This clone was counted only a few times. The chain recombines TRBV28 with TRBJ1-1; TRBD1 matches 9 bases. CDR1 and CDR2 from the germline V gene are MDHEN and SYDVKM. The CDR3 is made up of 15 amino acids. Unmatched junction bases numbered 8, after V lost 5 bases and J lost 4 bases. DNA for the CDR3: TGTGCCAGCAGTCCTTTACAGGGGGCAGGCACTGAAGCTTTCTTT. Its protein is CASSPLQGAGTEAFF.

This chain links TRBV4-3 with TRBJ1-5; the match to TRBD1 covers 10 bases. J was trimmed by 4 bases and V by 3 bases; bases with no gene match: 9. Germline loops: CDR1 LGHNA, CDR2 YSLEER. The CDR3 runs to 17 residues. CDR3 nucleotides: TGCGCCAGCAGCCAGCAACCCTCGGGACAGGGGAATCAGCCCCAGCATTTT. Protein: CASSQQPSGQGNQPQHF.

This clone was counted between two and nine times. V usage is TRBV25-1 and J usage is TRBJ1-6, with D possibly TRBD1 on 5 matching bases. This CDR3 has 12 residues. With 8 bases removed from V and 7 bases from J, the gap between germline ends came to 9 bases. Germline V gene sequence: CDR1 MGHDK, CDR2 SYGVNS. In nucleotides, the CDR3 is TGTGCCAGCGACAGAGAAAATTCACCCCTCCACTTT. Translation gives CASDRENSPLHF.

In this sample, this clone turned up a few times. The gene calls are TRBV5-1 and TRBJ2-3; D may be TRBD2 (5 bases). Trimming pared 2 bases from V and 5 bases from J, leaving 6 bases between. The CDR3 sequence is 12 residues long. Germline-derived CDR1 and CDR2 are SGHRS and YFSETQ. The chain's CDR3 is CASSFEGDTQYF. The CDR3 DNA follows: TGCGCCAGCAGCTTCGAGGGAGATACGCAGTATTTT.